This TCR beta chain was recorded in a study of blood T cells in healthy people across ages. The study, taken as a whole, reports: As age increased, TCR beta diversity per million T cells fell in a roughly linear fashion.

CDR3 length: 13 amino acids. Germline V CDR1 and CDR2: SNHLY, FYNNEI. V was pared by 10 bases and J by 3 bases, with 7 bases of the junction left unmatched. Of note for this clonotype: What it recognizes is unknown.

PCR was performed a second time for roughly 7 to 12 cycles using a sample-barcoded 5' primer and a J-beta primer mix. Each cDNA molecule was tagged by a template-switch adaptor that had 12 random nucleotides. MiXCR was run by TCRdb on the 5' RACE reads, yielding one entry per CDR3 protein. The table has 630,000 or so distinct CDR3 sequences, 32% seen once. Ranging in age from about 6 to 90, the donors were healthy Caucasian individuals from Russia. The clonotype originates from a woman older than 75 in good health. Sample: blood. This chain uses TRBV2 with TRBJ2-3; 7 bases map to TRBD1. In DNA form, the CDR3 reads TGTGCCACCTACCAACAGGGGACAGATACGCAGTATTTT. This gives the protein CATYQQGTDTQYF.